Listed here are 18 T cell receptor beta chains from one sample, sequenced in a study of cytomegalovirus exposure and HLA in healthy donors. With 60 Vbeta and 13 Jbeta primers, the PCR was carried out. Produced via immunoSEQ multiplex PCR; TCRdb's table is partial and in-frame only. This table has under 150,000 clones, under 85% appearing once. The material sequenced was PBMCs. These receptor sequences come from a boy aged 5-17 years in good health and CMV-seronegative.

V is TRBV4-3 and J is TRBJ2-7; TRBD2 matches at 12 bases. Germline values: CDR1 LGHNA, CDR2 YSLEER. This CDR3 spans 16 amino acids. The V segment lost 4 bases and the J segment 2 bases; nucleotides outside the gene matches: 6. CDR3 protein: CASSPQTSGGPYEQYF. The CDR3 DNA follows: TGCGCCAGCAGCCCCCAGACTAGCGGGGGCCCCTACGAGCAGTACTTC.

The chain's CDR3 is CASSEGTGKVAQHF. For the CDR3, the DNA is TGTGCCAGCAGTGAAGGGACAGGTAAAGTAGCCCAGCATTTT. The chain uses TRBV6-1 and TRBJ1-5; 7 nucleotides line up with TRBD1. The CDR3 length is 14 residues. V lost 1 base, J lost 11 bases, and 8 bases stayed unmatched. Germline lookup yields CDR1 MNHNS and CDR2 SASEGT.

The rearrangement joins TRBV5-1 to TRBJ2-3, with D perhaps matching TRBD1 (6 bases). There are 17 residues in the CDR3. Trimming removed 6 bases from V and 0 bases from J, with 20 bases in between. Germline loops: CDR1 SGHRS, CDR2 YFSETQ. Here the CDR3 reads CASTSLPGQTSTDTQYF. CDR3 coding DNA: TGCGCCAGCACCTCGCTCCCTGGACAGACCAGCACAGATACGCAGTATTTT. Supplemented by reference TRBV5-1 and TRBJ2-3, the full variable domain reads KAGVTQTPRYLIKTRGQQVTLSCSPISGHRSVSWYQQTPGQGLQFLFEYFSETQRNKGNFPGRFSGRQFSNSRSEMNVSTLELGDSALYLCASTSLPGQTSTDTQYFGPGTRLTVL.

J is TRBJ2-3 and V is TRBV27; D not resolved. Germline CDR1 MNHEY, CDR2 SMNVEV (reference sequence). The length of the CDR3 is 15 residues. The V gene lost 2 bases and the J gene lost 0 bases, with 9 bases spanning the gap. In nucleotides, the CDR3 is TGTGCCAGCAGTTTAGGGCAGTCTAGCACAGATACGCAGTATTTT. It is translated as CASSLGQSSTDTQYF.

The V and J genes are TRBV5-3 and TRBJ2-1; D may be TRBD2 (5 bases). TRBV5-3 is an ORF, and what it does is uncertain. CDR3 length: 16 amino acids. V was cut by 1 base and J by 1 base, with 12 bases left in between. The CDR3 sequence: CARSLYPGRSYNEQFF. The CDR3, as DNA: TGTGCCAGAAGCTTGTATCCGGGAAGGTCCTACAATGAGCAGTTCTTC.

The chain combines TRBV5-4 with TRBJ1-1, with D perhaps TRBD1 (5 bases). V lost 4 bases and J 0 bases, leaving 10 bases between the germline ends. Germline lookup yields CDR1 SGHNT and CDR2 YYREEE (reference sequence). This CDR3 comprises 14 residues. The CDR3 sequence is CASSRDRMNTEAFF. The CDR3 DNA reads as TGTGCCAGCAGCCGCGACAGAATGAACACTGAAGCTTTCTTT.

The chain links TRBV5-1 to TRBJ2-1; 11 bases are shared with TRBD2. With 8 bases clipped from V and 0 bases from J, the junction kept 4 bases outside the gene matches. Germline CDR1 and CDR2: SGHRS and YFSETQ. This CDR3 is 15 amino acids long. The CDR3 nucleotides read TGCGCCAGTACCGGGACTAGCGGCTCCTACAATGAGCAGTTCTTC. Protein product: CASTGTSGSYNEQFF.

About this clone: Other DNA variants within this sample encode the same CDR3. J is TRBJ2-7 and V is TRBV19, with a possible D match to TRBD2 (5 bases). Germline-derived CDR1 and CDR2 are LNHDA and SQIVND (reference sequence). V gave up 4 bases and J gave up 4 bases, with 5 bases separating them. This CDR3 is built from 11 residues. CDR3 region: CASSTGYEQYF. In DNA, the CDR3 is TGTGCCAGTAGTACGGGATACGAGCAGTACTTC. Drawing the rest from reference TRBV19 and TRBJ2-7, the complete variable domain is DGGITQSPKYLFRKEGQNVTLSCEQNLNHDAMYWYRQDPGQGLRLIYYSQIVNDFQKGDIAEGYSVSREKKESFPLTVTSAQKNPTAFYLCASSTGYEQYFGPGTRLTVT.

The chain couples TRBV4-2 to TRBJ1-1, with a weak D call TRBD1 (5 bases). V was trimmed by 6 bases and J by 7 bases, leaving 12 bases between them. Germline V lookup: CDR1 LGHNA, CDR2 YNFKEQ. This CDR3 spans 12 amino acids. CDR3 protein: CASRSQGNEAFF. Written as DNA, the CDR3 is TGTGCCAGCAGATCGCAGGGCAATGAAGCTTTCTTT.

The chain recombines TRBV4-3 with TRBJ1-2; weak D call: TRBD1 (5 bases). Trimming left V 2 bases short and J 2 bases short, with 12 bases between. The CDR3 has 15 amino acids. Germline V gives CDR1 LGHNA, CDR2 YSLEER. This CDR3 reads CASSQSFRGNYGYTF. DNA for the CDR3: TGCGCCAGCAGCCAATCTTTCCGGGGGAACTATGGCTACACCTTC.

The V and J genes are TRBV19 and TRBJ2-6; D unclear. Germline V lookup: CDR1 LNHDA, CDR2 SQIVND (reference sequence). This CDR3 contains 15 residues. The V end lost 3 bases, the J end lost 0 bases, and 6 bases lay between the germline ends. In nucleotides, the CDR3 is TGTGCCAGTAGTATTATGGCCTCTGGGGCCAACGTCCTGACTTTC. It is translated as CASSIMASGANVLTF.

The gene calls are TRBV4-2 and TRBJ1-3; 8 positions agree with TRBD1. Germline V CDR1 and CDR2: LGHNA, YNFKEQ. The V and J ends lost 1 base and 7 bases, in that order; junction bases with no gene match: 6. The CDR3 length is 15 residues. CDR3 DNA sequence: TGTGCCAGCAGCCAAGGGACAGGGTGGTGGAACACCATATATTTT. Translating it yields CASSQGTGWWNTIYF.

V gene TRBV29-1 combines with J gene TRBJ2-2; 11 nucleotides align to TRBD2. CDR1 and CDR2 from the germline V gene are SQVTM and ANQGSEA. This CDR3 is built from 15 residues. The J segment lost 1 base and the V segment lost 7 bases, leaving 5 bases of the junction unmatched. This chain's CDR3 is CSALGTSGNTGELFF. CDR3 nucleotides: TGCAGCGCCCTTGGGACTAGCGGGAACACCGGGGAGCTGTTTTTT.

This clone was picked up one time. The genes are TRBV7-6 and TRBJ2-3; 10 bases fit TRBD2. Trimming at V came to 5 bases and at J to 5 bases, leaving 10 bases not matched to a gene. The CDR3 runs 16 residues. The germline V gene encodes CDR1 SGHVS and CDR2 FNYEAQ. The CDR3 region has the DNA TGTGCCAGCAGCCCCTGGGAGGGACTAGCGCGAGATACGCAGTATTTT. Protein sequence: CASSPWEGLARDTQYF. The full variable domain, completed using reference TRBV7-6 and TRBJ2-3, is GAGVSQSPRYKVTKRGQDVALRCDPISGHVSLYWYRQALGQGPEFLTYFNYEAQQDKSGLPNDRFSAERPEGSISTLTIQRTEQRDSAMYRCASSPWEGLARDTQYFGPGTRLTVL.

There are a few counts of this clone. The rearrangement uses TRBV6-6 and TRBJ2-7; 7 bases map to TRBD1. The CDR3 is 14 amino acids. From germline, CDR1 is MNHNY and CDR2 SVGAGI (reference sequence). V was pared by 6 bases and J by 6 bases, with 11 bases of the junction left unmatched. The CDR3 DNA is TGTGCCAGCAGGCGAACTGGGGACAGTCCCGAGCAGTACTTC. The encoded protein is CASRRTGDSPEQYF.

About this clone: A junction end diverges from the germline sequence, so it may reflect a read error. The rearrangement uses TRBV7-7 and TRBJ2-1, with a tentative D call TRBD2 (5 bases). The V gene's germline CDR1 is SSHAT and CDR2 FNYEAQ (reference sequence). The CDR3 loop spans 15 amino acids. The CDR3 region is CASSLGPSGGNEQFF. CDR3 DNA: TGTGCTAGCAGCTTGGGCCCCAGCGGCGGCAATGAGCAGTTCTTC. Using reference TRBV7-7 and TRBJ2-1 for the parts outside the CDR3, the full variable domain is GAGVSQSPRYKVTKRGQDVTLRCDPISSHATLYWYQQALGQGPEFLTYFNYEAQPDKSGLPSDRFSAERPEGSISTLTIQRTEQRDSAMYRCASSLGPSGGNEQFFGPGTRLTVL.

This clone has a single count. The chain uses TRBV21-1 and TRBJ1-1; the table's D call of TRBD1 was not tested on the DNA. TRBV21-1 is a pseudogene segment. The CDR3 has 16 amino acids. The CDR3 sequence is CASSSSRDRGYTEAFF. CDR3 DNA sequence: TGTGCCAGCAGCTCATCGCGGGACAGGGGTTACACTGAAGCTTTCTTT.

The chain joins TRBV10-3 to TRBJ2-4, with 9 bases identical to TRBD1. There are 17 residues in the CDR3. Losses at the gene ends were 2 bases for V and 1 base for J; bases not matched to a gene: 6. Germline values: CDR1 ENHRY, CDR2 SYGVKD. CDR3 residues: CAISEGGGQGAKNIQYF. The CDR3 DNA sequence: TGTGCCATCAGTGAGGGGGGTGGACAGGGGGCCAAAAACATTCAGTACTTC.